The clone carrying this T cell receptor beta chain has at least ten counts. Together with a sample-barcoded 5' primer, a J-beta primer mix was included in a second PCR lasting about 7 to 12 cycles. TCRdb itself ran the 5' RACE reads through MiXCR, one entry per CDR3 protein. The repertoire holds roughly 640,000 distinct CDR3 sequences, with approximately 30% as singletons. This sample was taken from a study of blood T cells in healthy people across ages. The CDR3 has 16 residues. The germline V gene encodes CDR1 LGHDT and CDR2 YNNKEL (reference sequence). V gave up 0 bases and J gave up 4 bases, with 15 bases separating them.

The sequenced sample was blood. This sequence joins TRBV3-1 and TRBJ2-5, with D possibly called TRBD1 or TRBD2 (5 bases each). The receptor's source is a woman older than 75 in good health. The CDR3 DNA reads TGTGCCAGCAGCCAAGATCCCCCGGGGCAGGGAGAGACCCAGTACTTC. This encodes CASSQDPPGQGETQYF.